This paragraph reports one TCR beta chain. The data derive from a study of blood T cell repertoires in COVID-19. Turning to the study itself: T cells, B-cell-depleted T cells, or PBMCs supplied cDNA or gDNA.

The method was immunoSEQ multiplex PCR; TCRdb's version includes in-frame clones alone and lacks a portion of them. The data hold over 110,000 clones, with 75% to 90% observed a single time. After removal of 5 bases from V and 3 bases from J, the junction contained 5 bases not matched to a gene. Per the germline V gene, CDR1 is SGHVS and CDR2 is FQNEAQ. This CDR3 is 15 amino acids long. Sequenced material: peripheral blood. The rearrangement uses TRBV7-8 and TRBJ2-3, with 10 bases aligning to TRBD2. The sequence was obtained from a man between 65 and 85 years old who had recovered from COVID-19. This CDR3 is CASSPPGLATDTQYF. In DNA form, the CDR3 reads TGTGCCAGCAGCCCGCCGGGACTAGCGACAGATACGCAGTATTTT.